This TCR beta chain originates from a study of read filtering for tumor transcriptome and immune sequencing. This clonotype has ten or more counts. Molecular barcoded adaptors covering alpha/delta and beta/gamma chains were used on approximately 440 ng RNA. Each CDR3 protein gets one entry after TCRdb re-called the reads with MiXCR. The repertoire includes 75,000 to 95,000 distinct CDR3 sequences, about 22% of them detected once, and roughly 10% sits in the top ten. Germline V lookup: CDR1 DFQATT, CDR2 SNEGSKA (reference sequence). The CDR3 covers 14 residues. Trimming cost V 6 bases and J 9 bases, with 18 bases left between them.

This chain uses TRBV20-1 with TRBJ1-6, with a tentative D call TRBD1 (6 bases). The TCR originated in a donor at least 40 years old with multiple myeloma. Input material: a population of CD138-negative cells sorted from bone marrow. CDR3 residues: CSARDGGKFSPLHF. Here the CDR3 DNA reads TGCAGTGCCCGGGACGGGGGCAAGTTTTCACCCCTCCACTTT.